Sequencing of this T cell receptor beta chain was carried out in a study of CD8+CD57+ T cells in acquired aplastic anemia (dated by TCRdb to 2016 to 2018). The study in broad terms: DNA extracted from sorted CD4+ and CD8+ cells had a mean of around 3 ug, with a range of 0.2 to 27.4 ug. CD8+CD57+ expansion was defined as frequency above the mean frequency observed in healthy subjects.

Genomic DNA served as template for TCR beta VDJ combination and CDR3 sequence profiling. An Illumina HiSeq 2000 was the platform used for TCR repertoire sequencing. As for the original processing: Repertoires were assessed using TRBV/TRBJ rearrangement plots, CDR3 size and DJ length profiles, and Simpson's diversity index. The most abundant DNA sequence in the deep sequencing data was defined as the immunodominant clone. CDR3 amino acid sequences were screened for sharing across subjects and compared with published repertoires and the VDJdb database. TCRdb handled the public reads itself, with Q25 trimming in fastp and clone calling in MiXCR, and kept productive beta chains. One record per CDR3 amino acid sequence lists the most common genes and DNA. It is TCRdb's table, rather than the study itself, that gives the V and J calls and clone size. This sample comprises 100,000 to 150,000 distinct CDR3 sequences, over 30% of them detected only once. The ten most abundant clones make up more than 2.5% of the sample.

Expansion of CD8+CD57+ cells had been shown by flow cytometry in the patients chosen for sequencing. All patients had severe acquired aplastic anemia diagnosed by International Study of Aplastic Anemia and Agranulocytosis and Camitta criteria. At the time blood was sampled, none of the patients had received any therapy. In the study, sorted CD4+ and CD8+ blood T cells from patients with severe aplastic anemia and from healthy subjects underwent deep sequencing of TCR repertoires. Patients were enrolled under clinicaltrials.gov protocols 00001620, 01623167, 00001397, 00071045, 00081523 and 00961064 in the USA. Ficoll-Paque density gradient centrifugation was used to isolate peripheral blood mononuclear cells. Before DNA was extracted, CD4+ and CD8+ T cells were sorted using either FACS or magnetic beads. This clonotype was seen a few times. This receptor's antigen is unknown. There are no base qualities to consult, and no much larger clone falls within one base.

General conclusions and limits of the study: Roughly 30 CD8+ CDR3 sequences were found to be shared between patients and controls, but these sequences appeared to be highly expressed in patients and within the immunodominant clones of the patients. Between patients and healthy controls, no significant difference in CD8+ Simpson's diversity was found (P=0.060).

From a lookup of the germline V gene (reference sequence), CDR1 and CDR2 are SGHNT and YYREEE. Trimming removed 3 bases from V and 5 bases from J; the gene matches leave 6 bases unexplained. Including the terminal cysteine and phenylalanine, the CDR3 comprises 14 residues. The sequence is cut down to CDR3 DNA, 42 bases in frame from base 1. The receptor was derived from a human donor with aplastic anemia. The V gene is TRBV5-4 and the J gene is TRBJ2-3; TRBD1 matches 7 bases in the middle. The sample taken for sequencing was sorted CD4+, CD8+, or CD8+CD57+ T cells (not recorded which) from PBMCs. At the DNA level, the sequence is TGTGCCAGCAGCTCCTGGGACAGACTAGATACGCAGTATTTT. Its protein product is CASSSWDRLDTQYF.